A single sample gave rise to the 28 T cell receptor beta chains below, sequenced in a study of memory CD4+ T cells and cytomegalovirus serostatus. Measured with immunoSEQ multiplex PCR; TCRdb has only the in-frame clones, and not every one. The repertoire includes 50,000 to 75,000 clones, roughly four fifths of them detected once, and about 1% sits in the top ten. Single viable CD3+CD4+CD8-CD45RO+ cells were sorted as the memory CD4+ T cells. Sequencing was done on a sample of memory CD4+ T cells from blood. The source of these receptors is an adult in good health and CMV-seronegative.

The J gene is TRBJ2-5, the V gene TRBV9, with D perhaps given as TRBD1 or TRBD2 (5 bases each). Germline CDR1 is SGDLS and CDR2 is YYNGEE. The V end lost 4 bases, the J end lost 4 bases, and 20 bases lay between the germline ends. The CDR3 length is 16 residues. Here the CDR3 reads CASSSRGRGDSETQYF. The DNA for the CDR3 is TGTGCCAGCAGCTCCCGTGGTAGGGGAGATTCAGAGACCCAGTACTTC.

J is TRBJ2-2 and V is TRBV27; D is uncertain. Trimming removed 3 bases at V and 6 bases at J, with 8 bases between. The CDR3 is 13 amino acids. CDR1 is MNHEY, CDR2 SMNVEV, per germline (reference sequence). The CDR3 reads CASSFFYAGELFF. CDR3 nucleotide sequence: TGTGCCAGCAGTTTTTTCTACGCCGGGGAGCTGTTTTTT.

The chain links TRBV7-2 to TRBJ1-5; D unclear. With 1 base removed from V and 0 bases from J, the gap between germline ends came to 1 base. The CDR3 has 13 amino acids. Germline lookup yields CDR1 SGHTA and CDR2 FQGNSA. CDR3 protein: CASSLVSNQPQHF. CDR3 nucleotides: TGTGCCAGCAGCTTAGTTAGCAATCAGCCCCAGCATTTT.

The chain recombines TRBV5-1 with TRBJ1-6; tentatively, D is TRBD1 (5 bases). Germline lookup yields CDR1 SGHRS and CDR2 YFSETQ. The CDR3 runs 15 residues. Trimming left V 0 bases short and J 6 bases short, with 10 bases between. The CDR3 sequence: CASSLGDERNSPLHF. The DNA of the CDR3 is TGCGCCAGCAGCTTGGGGGACGAACGTAATTCACCCCTCCACTTT.

The chain employs TRBV25-1 and TRBJ2-2, with no clear D. Germline CDR1 MGHDK, CDR2 SYGVNS. Deletions cut 2 bases from V and 6 bases from J, with 10 bases between. The CDR3 spans 14 residues. DNA for the CDR3: TGTGCCAGCAGTGAAGTTCAGGATTCCGGGGAGCTGTTTTTT. Its translation: CASSEVQDSGELFF. Full variable domain (missing parts from reference TRBV25-1 and TRBJ2-2): EADIYQTPRYLVIGTGKKITLECSQTMGHDKMYWYQQDPGMELHLIHYSYGVNSTEKGDLSSESTVSRIRTEHFPLTLESARPSHTSQYLCASSEVQDSGELFFGEGSRLTVL.

CDR3 loop: CASSSLSGGSYEQYF. The CDR3, as DNA: TGTGCCAGCAGCTCCCTTTCCGGCGGCTCCTACGAGCAGTACTTC. The J gene is TRBJ2-7, the V gene TRBV11-2; D is uncertain. The CDR3 covers 15 residues. Trimming shortened V by 4 bases and J by 0 bases, and 13 bases separated the two germline ends. Germline loops: CDR1 SGHAT, CDR2 FQNNGV. The full variable domain, with the rest looked up from reference TRBV11-2 and TRBJ2-7, is EAGVAQSPRYKIIEKRQSVAFWCNPISGHATLYWYQQILGQGPKLLIQFQNNGVVDDSQLPKDRFSAERLKGVDSTLKIQPAKLEDSAVYLCASSSLSGGSYEQYFGPGTRLTVT.

This clone showed up just once. J is TRBJ1-3 and V is TRBV6-1; unclear D gene. Germline CDR1 reads MNHNS; CDR2 reads SASEGT. The CDR3 is made up of 15 amino acids. With 4 bases removed from V and 0 bases from J, the gap between germline ends came to 10 bases. In DNA form, the CDR3 reads TGTGCCAGCAGTGGTGGTGGGAGCTCTGGAAACACCATATATTTT. Translating gives CASSGGGSSGNTIYF.

There are a few counts of this clone. CDR3 protein: CAGGSSYNSPLHF. CDR3 nucleotide sequence: TGTGCCGGCGGGAGCTCCTATAATTCACCCCTCCACTTT. The chain employs TRBV6-5 and TRBJ1-6; D unclear. Looked up from germline, CDR1 is MNHEY and CDR2 is SVGAGI. The CDR3 is 13 residues long. Between the trimmed V and J ends, which lost 11 bases and 0 bases, there was a span of 8 bases.

The genes are TRBV14 and TRBJ1-3; tentative D call: TRBD1 (5 bases). The CDR3 runs 16 residues. The germline V and J ends were trimmed by 1 base and 0 bases, with 10 bases remaining between them. The germline V gene encodes CDR1 SGHDN and CDR2 FVKESK. In DNA, the CDR3 is TGTGCCAGCAGCCAAGGGGGCCGGAACTCTGGAAACACCATATATTTT. The encoded protein is CASSQGGRNSGNTIYF. The full variable domain, rest sourced from reference TRBV14 and TRBJ1-3, is EAGVTQFPSHSVIEKGQTVTLRCDPISGHDNLYWYRRVMGKEIKFLLHFVKESKQDESGMPNNRFLAERTGGTYSTLKVQPAELEDSGVYFCASSQGGRNSGNTIYFGEGSWLTVV.

This clone showed up just once. The chain links TRBV27 to TRBJ2-2; TRBD2 matches 9 bases. CDR1 MNHEY and CDR2 SMNVEV come from the germline V gene (reference sequence). V was clipped by 2 bases and J by 2 bases; unmatched bases: 12. This CDR3 has 19 residues. The CDR3 DNA reads TGTGCCAGCAGTTTACGACTATTGGGTCTAGCGGGAAACACCGGGGAGCTGTTTTTT. Translated: CASSLRLLGLAGNTGELFF.

The chain couples TRBV27 to TRBJ2-6; 7 bases agree with TRBD1. The CDR3 sequence is 17 residues long. V dropped 4 bases and J dropped 0; count of bases not matched to a gene: 6. Germline V gives CDR1 MNHEY, CDR2 SMNVEV (reference sequence). CDR3 coding DNA: TGTGCCAGCAGTTCCGGACAGGTCCCCTCTGGGGCCAACGTCCTGACTTTC. Its protein product is CASSSGQVPSGANVLTF.

Only a few counts were recorded for this clone. The chain has TRBV11-2 and TRBJ2-2; D is undetermined. The germline gives CDR1 SGHAT, CDR2 FQNNGV. V lost 1 base to trimming and J lost 4 bases, with 10 bases between them. The CDR3 has 15 residues. CDR3 in amino acids: CASSLVIQTTGELFF. The CDR3 nucleotides are TGTGCCAGCAGCTTAGTTATCCAGACCACCGGGGAGCTGTTTTTT.

This chain links TRBV29-1 with TRBJ1-4; D call uncertain. This CDR3 is 13 amino acids long. Germline-derived CDR1 and CDR2 are SQVTM and ANQGSEA. Trimming left V 1 base short and J 4 bases short, with 7 bases between. The chain's CDR3 is CSVEVVGNEKLFF. The CDR3 DNA is TGCAGCGTTGAAGTCGTGGGTAATGAAAAACTGTTTTTT.

The chain uses TRBV7-3 and TRBJ1-2; TRBD1 aligns across 8 bases. The CDR3 runs to 12 residues. V shed 5 bases and J 9 bases; nucleotides not matched to a gene: 5. The V gene's germline CDR1 is SGHTA and CDR2 FQGTGA. The CDR3 bases are TGTGCCAGCAGCATCGGACAGGGCAGCTACACCTTC. This encodes CASSIGQGSYTF.

The V gene is TRBV7-8, the J gene TRBJ1-2; D not resolved. CDR3 size: 14 residues. Between the trimmed V and J ends, which lost 3 bases and 7 bases, there was a span of 15 bases. Germline loops: CDR1 SGHVS, CDR2 FQNEAQ. CDR3 nucleotides: TGTGCCAGCAGCTTGGCCGCGGCCGCAACTGGCTACACCTTC. This encodes CASSLAAAATGYTF.

The chain uses TRBV27 and TRBJ1-6; D ambiguous. This CDR3 contains 10 residues. Germline V gene data show CDR1 as MNHEY and CDR2 as SMNVEV (reference sequence). V was trimmed by 6 bases and J by 8 bases, leaving 2 bases between them. The CDR3 loop reads CASRDSPLHF. The CDR3 DNA is TGTGCCAGCAGGGATTCACCCCTCCACTTT.

The CDR3: CASSFDPGSSGNTIYF. The CDR3 DNA sequence: TGTGCCAGCAGTTTCGACCCGGGTAGCTCTGGAAACACCATATATTTT. The chain links TRBV5-4 to TRBJ1-3; D unresolved. Between the trimmed V and J ends, which lost 5 bases and 0 bases, there was a span of 15 bases. This CDR3 is built from 16 residues. Looked up from germline, CDR1 is SGHNT and CDR2 is YYREEE (reference sequence).

The V and J genes are TRBV19 and TRBJ1-2, with D uncertain. V was pared by 3 bases and J by 5 bases, with 13 bases between. This CDR3 contains 14 residues. The germline gives CDR1 LNHDA, CDR2 SQIVND (reference sequence). The CDR3 DNA is TGTGCCAGTAGTATTCCTGACACGGTTTATGGCTACACCTTC. Residues: CASSIPDTVYGYTF.

The V gene is TRBV15, the J gene TRBJ1-5; D is ambiguous. Germline V gene sequence: CDR1 LNHNV, CDR2 YYDKDF (reference sequence). The ends were cut back, 5 bases at V and 1 base at J, with 9 bases in the middle. This CDR3 is built from 14 residues. CDR3 region: CATSAQASNQPQHF. The CDR3 region has the DNA TGTGCCACCAGCGCTCAGGCGAGCAATCAGCCCCAGCATTTT.

The chain employs TRBV11-3 and TRBJ2-5, with 7 bases matching TRBD2. V dropped 5 bases and J dropped 5; count of bases not matched to a gene: 8. Germline loops: CDR1 SGHNT, CDR2 YENEEA. This CDR3 has 14 residues. The CDR3 nucleotides are TGTGCCAGCAGCCTAGCGGCTAGTTGGGAGACCCAGTACTTC. Its translation is CASSLAASWETQYF. The entire variable domain, with the rest obtained from reference TRBV11-3 and TRBJ2-5, is as follows: EAGVVQSPRYKIIEKKQPVAFWCNPISGHNTLYWYLQNLGQGPELLIRYENEEAVDDSQLPKDRFSAERLKGVDSTLKIQPAELGDSAVYLCASSLAASWETQYFGPGTRLLVL.

The chain carries TRBV27 and TRBJ2-4; TRBD1 aligns across 7 bases. The CDR3 spans 16 residues. Germline CDR1 is MNHEY and CDR2 is SMNVEV (reference sequence). The V gene end was trimmed by 3 bases and the J gene end by 3 bases; junction bases not matched to a gene: 8. In nucleotides, the CDR3 is TGTGCCAGCAGTTTTGTAGGGGGCTCGGTCAAAAACATTCAGTACTTC. Translated: CASSFVGGSVKNIQYF.

This chain joins TRBV2 and TRBJ1-1; unclear D gene. Trimming stripped 4 bases from V and 4 bases from J, with 7 bases between. Germline V lookup: CDR1 SNHLY, CDR2 FYNNEI. The CDR3 is 12 amino acids. The CDR3 here is CASSVETTEAFF. CDR3 coding DNA: TGTGCCAGCAGTGTAGAGACCACTGAAGCTTTCTTT.

V and J are TRBV10-1 and TRBJ2-1; D remains ambiguous. The germline V gene has CDR1 WNHNN and CDR2 SYGVQD (reference sequence). This CDR3 has 15 amino acids. Deletions cut 2 bases from V and 2 bases from J, with 10 bases between. CDR3 sequence (DNA): TGCGCCAGCAGTGAGACCCCAAACCCCTACAATGAGCAGTTCTTC. Its protein product is CASSETPNPYNEQFF.

The chain has TRBV9 and TRBJ2-3, with D unresolved. Trimming took 0 bases from V and 5 from J, leaving 7 bases between them. CDR3 length: 13 amino acids. Germline V gene data show CDR1 as SGDLS and CDR2 as YYNGEE. In DNA form, the CDR3 reads TGTGCCAGCAGCGTAGGAAGTGAAGATACGCAGTATTTT. This gives the protein CASSVGSEDTQYF.

The rearrangement links TRBV11-2 to TRBJ1-5; no reliable D call. With 3 bases removed from V and 5 bases from J, the gap between germline ends came to 11 bases. The germline V gene encodes CDR1 SGHAT and CDR2 FQNNGV. The CDR3 runs 14 residues. The CDR3 nucleotides read TGTGCCAGCAGCTTGGGGTATAGAGATCAGCCCCAGCATTTT. Translation: CASSLGYRDQPQHF.

The chain employs TRBV1 and TRBJ2-1; no check of the table's D call, TRBD2, against the DNA was made. TRBV1 is a pseudogene. The CDR3 sequence is 12 residues long. CDR3 sequence reads: CTSSQIGRVQFF. CDR3 coding DNA: TGCACCAGCAGCCAAATCGGGAGGGTTCAGTTCTTC.

The chain carries TRBV28 and TRBJ2-4, with 8 bases that match TRBD1. Trimming at V came to 6 bases and at J to 3 bases, leaving 1 base not matched to a gene. Germline lookup yields CDR1 MDHEN and CDR2 SYDVKM. The CDR3 runs 13 residues. The CDR3 DNA reads as TGTGCCAGCAGAGGGACAGGCAAAAACATTCAGTACTTC. Its translation: CASRGTGKNIQYF.

The chain employs TRBV18 and TRBJ2-1; no clear D gene. The V end lost 8 bases, the J end lost 2 bases, and 10 bases lay between the germline ends. Germline values: CDR1 KGHSH, CDR2 LQKENI. This CDR3 has 13 residues. Here the CDR3 reads CASGQTPYNEQFF. The CDR3 DNA reads TGTGCCAGCGGCCAGACTCCCTACAATGAGCAGTTCTTC.